This T cell receptor beta chain was profiled in a study of cytomegalovirus exposure and HLA in healthy donors. General study points: When analyzed later, a missense DCLRE1C variant was found to be linked to TCR beta V- and J-gene trimming.

The PCR was carried out with 60 Vbeta primers and 13 Jbeta primers. This table comes from immunoSEQ multiplex PCR, and its TCRdb copy is limited to in-frame clones, with some not included. The table lists over 150,000 clones, 70% to 80% of them singletons, with around 3.6% in the top ten. A word on this clone: What it binds is not known.

Sequenced input: PBMCs. The clonotype comes from a woman aged 40 to 50 in good health and CMV-seronegative.

Here the CDR3 DNA reads TGCGCCAGCAGTGAGGAAGGGGGGGGTATCTATGGCTACACCTTC. Translating gives CASSEEGGGIYGYTF. The V and J genes are TRBV10-2 and TRBJ1-2, with TRBD1 as a possible D gene (6 bases). The CDR3 is 15 amino acids. Trimming stripped 2 bases from V and 4 bases from J, with 14 bases between. Germline V gives CDR1 WSHSY, CDR2 SAAADI.